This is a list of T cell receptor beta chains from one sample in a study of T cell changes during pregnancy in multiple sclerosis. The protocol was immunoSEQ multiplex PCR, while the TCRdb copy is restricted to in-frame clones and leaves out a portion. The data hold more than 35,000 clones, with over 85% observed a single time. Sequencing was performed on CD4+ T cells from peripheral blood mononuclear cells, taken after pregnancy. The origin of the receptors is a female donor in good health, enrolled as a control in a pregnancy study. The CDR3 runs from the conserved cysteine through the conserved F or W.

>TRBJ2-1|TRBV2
CASSVGGRPYNEQFF
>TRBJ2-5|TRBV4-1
CASSLGGLAGGMGGKTQYF
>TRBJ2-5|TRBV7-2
CASSLPGQMRETQYF
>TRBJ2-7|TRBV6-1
CASTVQDRAEQYF
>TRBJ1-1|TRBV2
CASSEVGGGTEAFF
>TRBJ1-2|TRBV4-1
CASSQRSTGDNYGYTF
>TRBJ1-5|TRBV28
CASTLGGAPEHQPQHF
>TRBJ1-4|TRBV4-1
CASREVWGEKLFF
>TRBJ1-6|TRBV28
CASSLSVFHANSPLHF
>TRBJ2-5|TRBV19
CASSIQGGQETQYF
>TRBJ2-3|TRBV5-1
CASSPDRGGVSADTQYF
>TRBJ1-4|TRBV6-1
CASSEPGINEKLFF
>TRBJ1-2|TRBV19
CASSTTGTGYGYTF
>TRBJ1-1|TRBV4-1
CASSHGHTLNTEAFF
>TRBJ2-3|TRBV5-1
CASSPRASGEGTDTQYF
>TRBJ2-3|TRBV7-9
CASSRTGSTDTQYF
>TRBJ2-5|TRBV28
CASSSGGVETQYF
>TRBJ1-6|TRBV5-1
CASSLDGGYNSPLHF
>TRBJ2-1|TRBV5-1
CASSLTGGSVGGGQFF
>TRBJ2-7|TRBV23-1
CASSLTRPDKYEQYF